The present entry profiles one T cell receptor (beta chain) with its context. What it binds is unknown. The source of the sample is a study of cytomegalovirus exposure and HLA in healthy donors. Study-level results: In the analysis, some V segments, TRBV6-2 and TRBV6-3 included, were excluded as indistinguishable. CMV antigen specificity of a few CMV-associated chains was confirmed in vitro. Associated with cytomegalovirus, according to the listing, were around 170 TCR beta chains.

60 Vbeta and 13 Jbeta primers were used in PCR. Assay used: immunoSEQ multiplex PCR; TCRdb lists only in-frame clones, some missing. In the table there are under 200,000 clones, 78% of which are singletons. J lost 2 bases, V lost 3 bases, and 8 bases had no gene match. The CDR3 totals 16 residues. Looked up from germline, CDR1 is SGHRS and CDR2 is YFSETQ. Sequencing input: PBMCs. The chain carries TRBV5-1 and TRBJ2-7, with 10 positions matching TRBD2. The clonotype comes from a young woman in good health and CMV-seropositive. The chain's CDR3 is CASSWGGLALPYEQYF. The CDR3 DNA sequence: TGCGCCAGCAGCTGGGGGGGACTAGCGCTCCCCTACGAGCAGTACTTC.